The 9 T cell receptor beta chains in this list originate from one sample, sequenced in a study of shared clonotypes between healthy human individuals (dated by TCRdb to the early 2020s). For the CD8 naive samples, CD45RO-negative cells were positively selected for CCR7, yielding a CD45RA+CCR7+ population from which TemRA cells were excluded. Library preparation was by the immunoSEQ multiplex PCR assay. TCRdb provides this immuneACCESS table in a form limited to in-frame rearrangements. Some clones are lacking; in checked studies, under half of them reflect an unresolved V gene, and why the rest are absent is not known. Across this sample there are millions of clones, with just over 90% seen only once. Of the sample, about 1.5% falls within the top ten clones. Input material: naive CD8+ T cells from PBMCs. The cell subset or site label for this specimen denotes: CD45RA+CCR7+. The source of these receptors is a young man in good health. Some clones in this sample may be carry-over from other donors' samples.

The rearrangement joins TRBV29-1 to TRBJ2-5; either TRBD1 or TRBD2 may supply D (5 bases each). V lost 6 bases and J 0 bases, leaving 20 bases between the germline ends. CDR3 length equals 16 residues. The V gene's germline CDR1 is SQVTM and CDR2 ANQGSEA. CDR3 in amino acids: CSVEGPRDRYQETQYF. The CDR3 DNA is TGCAGCGTAGAGGGCCCCCGGGACCGATACCAAGAGACCCAGTACTTC.

This clone has a single count. The chain employs TRBV7-9 and TRBJ1-2; TRBD1 is a possible D gene (6 bases). CDR1 and CDR2 from the germline V gene are SEHNR and FQNEAQ (reference sequence). The CDR3 totals 16 residues. The V end lost 5 bases, the J end lost 4 bases, and 20 bases lay between the germline ends. Here the CDR3 reads CASSEGQGHLVYGYTF. The CDR3 bases are TGTGCCAGCAGCGAAGGGCAGGGGCATTTGGTCTATGGCTACACCTTC.

This chain uses TRBV2 with TRBJ2-1; D gene uncertain. CDR1 and CDR2 from the germline V gene are SNHLY and FYNNEI. The CDR3 is 15 residues long. Trimming cost V 2 bases and J 4 bases, with 12 bases left between them. CDR3 DNA sequence: TGTGCCAGCAGTGAAAGGGCCAGCCTATACAATGAGCAGTTCTTC. This sequence encodes CASSERASLYNEQFF.

The rearrangement uses TRBV19 and TRBJ2-1, with 11 positions matching TRBD2. The CDR3 sequence is 18 residues long. With V trimmed by 3 bases and J by 0 bases, 7 bases remained unmatched. Germline-derived CDR1 and CDR2 are LNHDA and SQIVND (reference sequence). For the CDR3, the DNA is TGTGCCAGTAGTATCGGTCTAGCGGGAGGTCCCTCCTACAATGAGCAGTTCTTC. Amino acid sequence: CASSIGLAGGPSYNEQFF.

The V and J genes are TRBV5-4 and TRBJ2-2; D perhaps matches TRBD2 (5 bases). The CDR3 totals 14 residues. V was shortened by 2 bases and J by 1 base, with 6 bases between the two germline ends. Germline V gives CDR1 SGHNT, CDR2 YYREEE (reference sequence). CDR3 sequence: CASSFRENTGELFF. The CDR3, as DNA: TGTGCCAGCAGCTTCCGGGAGAACACCGGGGAGCTGTTTTTT. Full variable domain (outside the CDR3, taken from reference TRBV5-4 and TRBJ2-2): ETGVTQSPTHLIKTRGQQVTLRCSSQSGHNTVSWYQQALGQGPQFIFQYYREEENGRGNFPPRFSGLQFPNYSSELNVNALELDDSALYLCASSFRENTGELFFGEGSRLTVL.

This rearrangement joins TRBV13 to TRBJ2-7; 10 nucleotides line up with TRBD2. Germline V gives CDR1 PRHDT, CDR2 FYEKMQ (reference sequence). This CDR3 contains 14 residues. V lost 5 bases to trimming and J lost 4 bases; unmatched junction nucleotides: 5. This CDR3 reads CASSHGLAAYEQYF. CDR3 coding DNA: TGTGCCAGCAGCCACGGACTAGCGGCATACGAGCAGTACTTC.

The V call is TRBV6-5, the J call TRBJ1-5; the D gene is possibly TRBD1 (5 bases). Trimming shortened V by 2 bases and J by 4 bases, and 9 bases separated the two germline ends. Germline assignment: CDR1 MNHEY and CDR2 SVGAGI. The CDR3 is 14 residues long. The CDR3 protein is CASSYRDLNQPQHF. In DNA, the CDR3 is TGTGCCAGCAGTTACCGGGACCTAAATCAGCCCCAGCATTTT.

Notes on this clone: This same CDR3 is encoded by further DNA sequences in the sample. The chain combines TRBV6-5 with TRBJ2-7; 10 bases are shared with TRBD1. Germline CDR1 MNHEY, CDR2 SVGAGI. This CDR3 region has 15 residues. The V gene end was trimmed by 0 bases and the J gene end by 4 bases; junction bases not matched to a gene: 3. This chain's CDR3 is CASSYSRDRGYEQYF. CDR3 sequence (DNA): TGTGCCAGCAGTTACTCGAGGGACAGGGGTTACGAGCAGTACTTC.

This clone was seen just once. The chain links TRBV7-7 to TRBJ2-1; D is possibly TRBD2 (6 bases). Per the germline V gene, CDR1 is SSHAT and CDR2 is FNYEAQ (reference sequence). This CDR3 has 16 amino acids. V lost 5 bases, J lost 3 bases, and 17 bases lay in between. The CDR3 sequence is CASSDSASADYNEQFF. The CDR3 nucleotides are TGTGCCAGCAGCGACTCGGCTAGCGCAGACTACAATGAGCAGTTCTTC.